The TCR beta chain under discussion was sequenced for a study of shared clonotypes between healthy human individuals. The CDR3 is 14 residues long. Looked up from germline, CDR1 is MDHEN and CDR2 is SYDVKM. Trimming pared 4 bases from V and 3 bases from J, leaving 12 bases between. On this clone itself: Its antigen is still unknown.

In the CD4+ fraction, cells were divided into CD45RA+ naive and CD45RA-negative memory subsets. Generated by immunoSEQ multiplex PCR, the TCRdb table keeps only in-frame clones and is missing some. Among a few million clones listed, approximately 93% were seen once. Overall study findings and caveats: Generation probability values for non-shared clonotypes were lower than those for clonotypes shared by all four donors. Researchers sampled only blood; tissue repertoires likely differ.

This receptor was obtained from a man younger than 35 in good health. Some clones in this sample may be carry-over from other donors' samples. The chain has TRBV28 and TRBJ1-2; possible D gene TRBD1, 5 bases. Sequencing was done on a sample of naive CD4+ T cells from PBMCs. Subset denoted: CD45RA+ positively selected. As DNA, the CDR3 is TGTGCCAGCAGTTACCCGGGACTTTACTATGGCTACACCTTC. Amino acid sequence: CASSYPGLYYGYTF.